Shown below are 18 T cell receptor beta chains from a single sample sequenced in a study of blood T cell repertoires in COVID-19. Sequencing was performed with immunoSEQ multiplex PCR; in TCRdb, only in-frame clones are kept and a portion is missing. The sample carries over 200,000 clones, just over 85% recorded once. The material sequenced was peripheral blood. The receptors shown here come from a man aged 50 or older with COVID-19, enrolled during active disease.

The chain uses TRBV2 and TRBJ2-4; D possibly corresponds to TRBD1 (5 bases). This CDR3 contains 14 residues. Trimming stripped 1 base from V and 6 bases from J, with 10 bases between. The germline V gene has CDR1 SNHLY and CDR2 FYNNEI. The CDR3 region is CASSEVGQGNIQYF. DNA for the CDR3: TGTGCCAGCAGTGAAGTTGGGCAGGGAAACATTCAGTACTTC.

The CDR3 coding sequence is TGCGCCAGCAGGAGGGGACAGGGAAATGAGCAGTTCTTC. Translating it yields CASRRGQGNEQFF. The rearrangement uses TRBV5-1 and TRBJ2-1; TRBD1 matches 9 bases. The germline V gene has CDR1 SGHRS and CDR2 YFSETQ. The CDR3 spans 13 residues. The V and J ends lost 5 bases and 7 bases, in that order; junction bases with no gene match: 4. The whole variable domain, filled in from reference TRBV5-1 and TRBJ2-1, reads KAGVTQTPRYLIKTRGQQVTLSCSPISGHRSVSWYQQTPGQGLQFLFEYFSETQRNKGNFPGRFSGRQFSNSRSEMNVSTLELGDSALYLCASRRGQGNEQFFGPGTRLTVL.

V gene TRBV14 combines with J gene TRBJ2-3, with unresolved D. Trimming shortened V by 6 bases and J by 4 bases, and 14 bases separated the two germline ends. The CDR3 length is 14 residues. Per germline, CDR1 SGHDN and CDR2 FVKESK. Here the CDR3 DNA reads TGTGCCAGCAGTCCTCTTGGCGGTCCAGATACGCAGTATTTT. Translation: CASSPLGGPDTQYF. Combining the CDR3 with reference TRBV14 and TRBJ2-3 gives the whole variable domain EAGVTQFPSHSVIEKGQTVTLRCDPISGHDNLYWYRRVMGKEIKFLLHFVKESKQDESGMPNNRFLAERTGGTYSTLKVQPAELEDSGVYFCASSPLGGPDTQYFGPGTRLTVL.

This sequence joins TRBV30 and TRBJ2-3, with D maybe TRBD1 (6 bases). Trimming removed 3 bases from V and 6 bases from J, with 10 bases in between. Germline V gene sequence: CDR1 GTSNPN, CDR2 SVGIG (reference sequence). The CDR3 covers 12 residues. CDR3 region: CAWSLTGDTQYF. As DNA, the CDR3 is TGTGCCTGGAGCCTGACAGGCGATACGCAGTATTTT. Filled out from reference TRBV30 and TRBJ2-3, the complete variable domain reads SQTIHQWPATLVQPVGSPLSLECTVEGTSNPNLYWYRQAAGRGLQLLFYSVGIGQISSEVPQNLSASRPQDRQFILSSKKLLLSDSGFYLCAWSLTGDTQYFGPGTRLTVL.

CDR3 in DNA: TGTGCCAGCAGCCCGGGGACTTTCGAAAAACTGTTTTTT. It codes for CASSPGTFEKLFF. The chain joins TRBV7-2 to TRBJ1-4; weak D call: TRBD1 (5 bases). The germline V gene encodes CDR1 SGHTA and CDR2 FQGNSA. Deletions cut 5 bases from V and 8 bases from J, with 12 bases between. This CDR3 contains 13 residues. The complete variable domain, with remaining parts taken from reference TRBV7-2 and TRBJ1-4, reads GAGVSQSPSNKVTEKGKDVELRCDPISGHTALYWYRQSLGQGLEFLIYFQGNSAPDKSGLPSDRFSAERTGGSVSTLTIQRTQQEDSAVYLCASSPGTFEKLFFGSGTQLSVL.

This chain links TRBV7-2 with TRBJ2-3; 11 nucleotides align to TRBD2. From germline, CDR1 is SGHTA and CDR2 FQGNSA. The CDR3 length is 16 residues. Unmatched junction bases numbered 4, after V lost 2 bases and J lost 3 bases. In DNA, the CDR3 is TGTGCCAGCAGCTTATTAGCGGGGGGGCCGACAGATACGCAGTATTTT. Protein product: CASSLLAGGPTDTQYF.

The V gene is TRBV5-1, the J gene TRBJ2-5; perhaps TRBD1 as D (5 bases). This CDR3 is 13 amino acids long. Trimming shortened V by 0 bases and J by 5 bases, and 8 bases separated the two germline ends. The V gene's germline CDR1 is SGHRS and CDR2 YFSETQ. The CDR3 loop reads CASSLARVETQYF. The CDR3 coding sequence is TGCGCCAGCAGCTTGGCCAGGGTTGAGACCCAGTACTTC.

The rearrangement links TRBV9 to TRBJ1-5; D might be TRBD1 (5 bases). Germline-derived CDR1 and CDR2 are SGDLS and YYNGEE. The germline V and J ends were trimmed by 3 bases and 7 bases, with 17 bases remaining between them. The CDR3 sequence is 15 residues long. The CDR3 spells CASSASDSTWQPQHF. CDR3 coding DNA: TGTGCCAGCAGCGCGTCAGACAGTACTTGGCAGCCCCAGCATTTT.

The genes are TRBV2 and TRBJ1-2; D perhaps matches TRBD1 (5 bases). The V end was cut by 3 bases, the J end by 2 bases, with 7 bases between. The V gene's germline CDR1 is SNHLY and CDR2 FYNNEI. This CDR3 has 13 residues. CDR3 sequence (DNA): TGTGCCAGCAGTGACGGACACAACTATGGCTACACCTTC. It is translated as CASSDGHNYGYTF.

The chain is built from TRBV9 and TRBJ2-7; tentative D call: TRBD1 (6 bases). Looked up from germline, CDR1 is SGDLS and CDR2 is YYNGEE. The CDR3 contains 14 residues. Trimming left V 4 bases short and J 2 bases short, with 13 bases between. The CDR3 DNA follows: TGTGCCAGCAGCCCAAGACAGGAAACCTACGAGCAGTACTTC. The encoded protein is CASSPRQETYEQYF.

The rearrangement uses TRBV19 and TRBJ1-5; TRBD1 matches 7 bases. J gave up 1 base and V 7 bases, and 10 bases lay outside the gene matches. In germline, CDR1 is LNHDA, CDR2 SQIVND (reference sequence). The CDR3 loop spans 16 amino acids. For the CDR3, the DNA is TGTGCCAGTACCGAGACAGGGAAGGGAAGCAATCAGCCCCAGCATTTT. This encodes CASTETGKGSNQPQHF.

This clone was seen a single time. The chain employs TRBV11-1 and TRBJ2-1; no definite D call. Per germline, CDR1 SGHAT and CDR2 FQDESV (reference sequence). V was cut by 5 bases and J by 7 bases, with 9 bases left in between. The CDR3 loop spans 12 amino acids. This chain's CDR3 is CASSTRWNEQFF. The DNA for the CDR3 is TGTGCCAGCAGCACCCGGTGGAATGAGCAGTTCTTC.

The J gene is TRBJ2-1, the V gene TRBV2, with D possibly TRBD1 on 6 matching bases. The germline V gene encodes CDR1 SNHLY and CDR2 FYNNEI. This CDR3 has 15 residues. The V gene lost 1 base and the J gene lost 2 bases, with 9 bases spanning the gap. Written as DNA, the CDR3 is TGTGCCAGCAGTGAAGGCAGGGGTACCTACAATGAGCAGTTCTTC. Protein product: CASSEGRGTYNEQFF. Complete variable domain (other parts from reference TRBV2 and TRBJ2-1): EPEVTQTPSHQVTQMGQEVILRCVPISNHLYFYWYRQILGQKVEFLVSFYNNEISEKSEIFDDQFSVERPDGSNFTLKIRSTKLEDSAMYFCASSEGRGTYNEQFFGPGTRLTVL.

The CDR3: CSASIGTVLYEQYF. In DNA, the CDR3 is TGCAGTGCTAGTATCGGTACTGTCCTTTACGAGCAGTACTTC. The chain links TRBV20-1 to TRBJ2-7; D ambiguous. The V and J ends lost 3 bases and 4 bases respectively, with 16 bases between them. This CDR3 is built from 14 residues. CDR1 is DFQATT and CDR2 is SNEGSKA in the germline V gene (reference sequence).

This clone is a singleton in its sample. The chain couples TRBV5-4 to TRBJ2-3; 9 bases are shared with TRBD2. CDR1 and CDR2 (germline): SGHNT, YYREEE (reference sequence). V dropped 4 bases and J dropped 2; count of bases not matched to a gene: 5. The CDR3 is made up of 15 amino acids. CDR3: CASSPSGVLTDTQYF. The CDR3 DNA sequence: TGTGCCAGCAGCCCTAGCGGGGTACTCACAGATACGCAGTATTTT.

CDR3 residues: CASSQSRASDYGYTF. The CDR3 DNA reads TGTGCCAGCAGTCAATCCAGGGCTTCGGACTATGGCTACACCTTC. The chain couples TRBV27 to TRBJ1-2; TRBD1 is a possible D gene (5 bases). V lost 5 bases, J lost 3 bases, and 16 bases lay in between. The CDR3 consists of 15 residues. Germline loops: CDR1 MNHEY, CDR2 SMNVEV (reference sequence).

The genes are TRBV4-1 and TRBJ2-2; D is perhaps TRBD2 (7 bases). Germline V lookup: CDR1 MGHRA, CDR2 YSYEKL. The CDR3 covers 15 residues. Trimming stripped 4 bases from V and 7 bases from J, with 16 bases between. The CDR3 loop reads CASSPGEGGSGELFF. CDR3 nucleotides: TGCGCCAGCAGCCCAGGGGAGGGGGGTAGCGGGGAGCTGTTTTTT.

The CDR3 DNA sequence: TGTGCCAGCAGCCAAGATTTGGCGGGAGGTTCAGATACGCAGTATTTT. It specifies CASSQDLAGGSDTQYF. The chain recombines TRBV3-1 (or the pseudogene TRBV3-2) with TRBJ2-3; TRBD2 matches 8 bases. Per germline, CDR1 LGHDT and CDR2 YNNKEL (reference sequence). This CDR3 has 16 amino acids. Losses at the gene ends were 0 bases for V and 4 bases for J; bases not matched to a gene: 6.